Shown below are 14 T cell receptor beta chains from a single sample sequenced in a study of control samples from healthy donors and cancer patients. The assay was immunoSEQ multiplex PCR, and TCRdb's table has in-frame clones only and misses some. The sample holds about 140,000 clones, 88% seen once. Source material: blood. These receptors were collected from a woman under 40 in good health.

The J gene is TRBJ1-5, the V gene TRBV2; D call uncertain. Germline V lookup: CDR1 SNHLY, CDR2 FYNNEI. Trimming took 4 bases from V and 7 from J, leaving 11 bases between them. The CDR3 has 13 residues. The DNA for the CDR3 is TGTGCCAGCAGTGGGGGAGGTCCCCAGCCCCAGCATTTT. Its protein is CASSGGGPQPQHF.

The gene calls are TRBV6-1 and TRBJ1-6; D gene unclear. The CDR3 is 15 residues long. Trimming took off 3 bases at V and 8 bases at J, with 14 bases between the two ends. Germline values: CDR1 MNHNS, CDR2 SASEGT. The CDR3 nucleotides are TGTGCCAGCAGTGAGGGGATGGCGAGGTATTCACCCCTCCACTTT. It specifies CASSEGMARYSPLHF.

V is TRBV7-6 and J is TRBJ1-1; 8 bases match TRBD1. J was trimmed by 2 bases and V by 0 bases; bases with no gene match: 5. This CDR3 is built from 16 residues. The germline V gene has CDR1 SGHVS and CDR2 FNYEAQ. CDR3: CASSLARGQANTEAFF. For the CDR3, the DNA is TGTGCCAGCAGCTTAGCGCGGGGACAGGCCAACACTGAAGCTTTCTTT.

This clone is a singleton in its sample. The V gene is TRBV19, the J gene TRBJ1-4; D is possibly TRBD1 (6 bases). V was trimmed by 5 bases and J by 4 bases, leaving 14 bases between them. Germline lookup yields CDR1 LNHDA and CDR2 SQIVND (reference sequence). The CDR3 spans 15 residues. The CDR3 nucleotides are TGTGCCAGTAGTCTACAGGGAAGAGGTAATGAAAAACTGTTTTTT. Translating it yields CASSLQGRGNEKLFF.

CDR3 amino acids: CASSFRTGTLYNEQFF. The CDR3 DNA is TGTGCCAGCAGCTTTAGGACCGGAACACTTTACAATGAGCAGTTCTTC. The chain links TRBV5-8 to TRBJ2-1; D gene uncertain. This CDR3 contains 16 residues. Trimming stripped 2 bases from V and 4 bases from J, with 16 bases between. Germline-derived CDR1 and CDR2 are SGHTS and YDEGEE. The full variable domain, with the rest looked up from reference TRBV5-8 and TRBJ2-1, is EAGVTQSPTHLIKTRGQQATLRCSPISGHTSVYWYQQALGLGLQFLLWYDEGEERNRGNFPPRFSGRQFPNYSSELNVNALELEDSALYLCASSFRTGTLYNEQFFGPGTRLTVL.

This clone was seen only once. The genes are TRBV25-1 and TRBJ1-5, with D maybe TRBD1 (5 bases). Trimming removed 8 bases from V and 9 bases from J, with 17 bases in between. The V gene's germline CDR1 is MGHDK and CDR2 SYGVNS. The CDR3 spans 13 residues. In nucleotides, the CDR3 is TGTGCCAGCCAACCGGGACCCAGAGGGCCCCAGCATTTT. Amino acid sequence: CASQPGPRGPQHF.

This clone came up a few times. V usage is TRBV29-1 and J usage is TRBJ2-1; 7 bases are shared with TRBD1. CDR1 is SQVTM and CDR2 is ANQGSEA in the germline V gene. The trim removed 2 bases at V and 8 bases at J, leaving 15 bases unmatched. The CDR3 consists of 16 residues. The CDR3: CSVELGQAEVIDEQFF. For the CDR3, the DNA is TGCAGCGTTGAACTTGGACAGGCCGAGGTCATCGATGAGCAGTTCTTC.

This chain connects TRBV11-2 to TRBJ2-7, with 11 bases that match TRBD1. Unmatched junction bases numbered 14, after V lost 5 bases and J lost 2 bases. CDR1 and CDR2 from the germline V gene are SGHAT and FQNNGV. This CDR3 spans 18 amino acids. CDR3 sequence reads: CASSGSGQGAFGPYEQYF. The DNA for the CDR3 is TGTGCCAGCAGCGGATCAGGACAGGGGGCCTTTGGACCCTACGAGCAGTACTTC.

This clone came up a few times. The rearrangement uses TRBV28 and TRBJ1-1, with D possibly TRBD1 on 6 matching bases. Germline assignment: CDR1 MDHEN and CDR2 SYDVKM. The CDR3 is 12 amino acids. V was trimmed by 11 bases and J by 2 bases, leaving 12 bases between them. CDR3 region: CAAGGLNTEAFF. The CDR3 nucleotides read TGTGCCGCGGGGGGGCTCAACACTGAAGCTTTCTTT.

The chain has TRBV6-2 or TRBV6-3 and TRBJ2-3, with D possibly TRBD2 on 6 matching bases. Trimming took 5 bases from V and 6 from J, leaving 12 bases between them. The CDR3 extends over 13 amino acids. Germline V gene sequence: CDR1 MNHEY, CDR2 SVGEGT. Written as DNA, the CDR3 is TGTGCCAGCAGTGAGGGACTTCGGGATACGCAGTATTTT. Its protein product is CASSEGLRDTQYF.

The chain combines TRBV10-3 with TRBJ1-4; a weak D match, TRBD1 (5 bases). This CDR3 spans 14 amino acids. V shed 2 bases and J shed 4 bases, with 8 bases lying between them. Germline V gives CDR1 ENHRY, CDR2 SYGVKD. The CDR3 reads CAISERQLNEKLFF. The CDR3 region has the DNA TGTGCCATCAGTGAGAGACAGCTTAATGAAAAACTGTTTTTT.

This rearrangement joins TRBV19 to TRBJ2-7, with D tentatively TRBD1 or TRBD2 (5 bases each). The V and J ends lost 7 bases and 2 bases respectively, with 18 bases between them. The CDR3 loop spans 15 amino acids. The germline V gene encodes CDR1 LNHDA and CDR2 SQIVND (reference sequence). This CDR3 reads CASTDRPGLPYEQYF. In DNA, the CDR3 is TGTGCCAGTACCGATAGGCCGGGGCTCCCCTACGAGCAGTACTTC.

This clone was detected a few times. The chain combines TRBV5-1 with TRBJ1-5; D may be TRBD1 (5 bases). Germline CDR1 and CDR2: SGHRS and YFSETQ. The CDR3 loop spans 17 amino acids. The V and J ends lost 5 bases and 0 bases respectively, with 18 bases between them. The CDR3 coding sequence is TGCGCCAGCAGTCTTGGGGACGGGAGAGATAGCAATCAGCCCCAGCATTTT. Encoded protein: CASSLGDGRDSNQPQHF.

The chain employs TRBV18 and TRBJ2-7; TRBD1 is a possible D gene (6 bases). Per germline, CDR1 KGHSH and CDR2 LQKENI. Trimming took 5 bases from V and 3 from J, leaving 11 bases between them. This CDR3 region has 13 residues. The CDR3 loop reads CASSVQGYYEQYF. The CDR3 coding sequence is TGTGCCAGCTCAGTACAGGGTTACTACGAGCAGTACTTC. The full variable domain, its missing parts supplied by reference TRBV18 and TRBJ2-7, is NAGVMQNPRHLVRRRGQEARLRCSPMKGHSHVYWYRQLPEEGLKFMVYLQKENIIDESGMPKERFSAEFPKEGPSILRIQQVVRGDSAAYFCASSVQGYYEQYFGPGTRLTVT.